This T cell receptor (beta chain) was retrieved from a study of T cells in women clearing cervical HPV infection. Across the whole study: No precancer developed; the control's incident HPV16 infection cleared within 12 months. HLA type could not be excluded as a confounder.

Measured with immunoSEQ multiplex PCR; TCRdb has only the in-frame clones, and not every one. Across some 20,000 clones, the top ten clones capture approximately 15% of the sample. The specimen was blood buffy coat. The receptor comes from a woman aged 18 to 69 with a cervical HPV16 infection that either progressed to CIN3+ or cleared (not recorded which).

CDR3 loop: CASSLGGGRAFF. The part of the CDR3 DNA that was read is TGTGCCAGCAGCTTAGGTGGAGGGCGA. The V gene is TRBV7-9, the J gene TRBJ1-1; D remains ambiguous. The CDR3 end falls 3 residues outside the read, so it is completed with the germline J gene. Germline CDR1 SEHNR, CDR2 FQNEAQ (reference sequence). The CDR3 loop spans 12 amino acids.